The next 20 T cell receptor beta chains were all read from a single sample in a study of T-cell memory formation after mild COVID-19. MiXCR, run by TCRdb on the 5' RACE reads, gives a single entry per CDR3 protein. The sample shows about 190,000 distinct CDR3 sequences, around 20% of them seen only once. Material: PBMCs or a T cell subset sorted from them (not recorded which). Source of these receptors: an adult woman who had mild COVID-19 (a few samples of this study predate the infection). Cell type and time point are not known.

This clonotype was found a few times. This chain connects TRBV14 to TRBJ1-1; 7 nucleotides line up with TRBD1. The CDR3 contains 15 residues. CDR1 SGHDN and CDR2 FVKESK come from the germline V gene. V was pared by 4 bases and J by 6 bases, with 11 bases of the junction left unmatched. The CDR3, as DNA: TGTGCCAGCAGCCCTCTAGGGACAGCCGTCGCTGAAGCTTTCTTT. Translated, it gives CASSPLGTAVAEAFF. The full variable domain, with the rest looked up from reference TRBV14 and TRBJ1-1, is EAGVTQFPSHSVIEKGQTVTLRCDPISGHDNLYWYRRVMGKEIKFLLHFVKESKQDESGMPNNRFLAERTGGTYSTLKVQPAELEDSGVYFCASSPLGTAVAEAFFGQGTRLTVV.

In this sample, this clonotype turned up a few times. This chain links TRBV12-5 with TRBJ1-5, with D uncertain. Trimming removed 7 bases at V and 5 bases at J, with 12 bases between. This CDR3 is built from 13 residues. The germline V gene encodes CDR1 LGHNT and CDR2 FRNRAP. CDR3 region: CASVPDLHQPQHF. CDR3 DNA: TGTGCTAGTGTCCCGGATCTCCATCAGCCCCAGCATTTT.

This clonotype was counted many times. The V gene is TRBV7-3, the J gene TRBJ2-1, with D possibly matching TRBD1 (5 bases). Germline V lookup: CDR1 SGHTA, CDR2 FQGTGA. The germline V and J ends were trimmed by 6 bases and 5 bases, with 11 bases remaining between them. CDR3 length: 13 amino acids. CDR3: CASSPDNHNEQFF. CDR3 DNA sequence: TGTGCCAGCAGTCCGGACAACCACAATGAGCAGTTCTTC.

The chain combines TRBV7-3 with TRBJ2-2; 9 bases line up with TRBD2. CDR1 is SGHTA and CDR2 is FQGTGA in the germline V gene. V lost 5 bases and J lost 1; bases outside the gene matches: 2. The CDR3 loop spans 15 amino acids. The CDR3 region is CASSPLAGNTGELFF. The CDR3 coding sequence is TGTGCCAGCAGCCCACTAGCGGGGAACACCGGGGAGCTGTTTTTT.

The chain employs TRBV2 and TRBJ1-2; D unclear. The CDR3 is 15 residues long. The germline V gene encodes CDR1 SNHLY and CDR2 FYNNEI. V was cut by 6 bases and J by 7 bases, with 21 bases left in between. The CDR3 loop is CASREIQTPRLGYTF. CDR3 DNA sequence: TGTGCCAGCAGAGAAATTCAGACTCCACGCCTTGGCTACACCTTC.

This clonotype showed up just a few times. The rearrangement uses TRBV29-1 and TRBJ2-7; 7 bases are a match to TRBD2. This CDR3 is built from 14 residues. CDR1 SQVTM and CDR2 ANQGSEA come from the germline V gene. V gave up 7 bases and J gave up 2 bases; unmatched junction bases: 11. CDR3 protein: CSAGRTGKTYEQYF. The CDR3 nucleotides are TGCAGCGCCGGGAGGACTGGCAAAACCTACGAGCAGTACTTC.

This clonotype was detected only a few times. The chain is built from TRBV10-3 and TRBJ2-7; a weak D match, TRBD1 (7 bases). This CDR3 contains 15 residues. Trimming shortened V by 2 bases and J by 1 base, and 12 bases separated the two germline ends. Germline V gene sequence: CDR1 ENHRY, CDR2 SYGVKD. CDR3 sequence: CAISEAGQLSYEQYF. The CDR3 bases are TGTGCCATCAGTGAGGCGGGACAGCTTTCCTACGAGCAGTACTTC.

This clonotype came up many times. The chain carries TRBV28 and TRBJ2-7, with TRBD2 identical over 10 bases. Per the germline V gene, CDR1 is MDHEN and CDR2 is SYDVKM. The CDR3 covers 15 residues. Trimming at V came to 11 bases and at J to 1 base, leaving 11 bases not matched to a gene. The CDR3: CASGMVAGGSYEQYF. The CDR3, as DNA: TGTGCCTCAGGGATGGTAGCGGGGGGATCCTACGAGCAGTACTTC.

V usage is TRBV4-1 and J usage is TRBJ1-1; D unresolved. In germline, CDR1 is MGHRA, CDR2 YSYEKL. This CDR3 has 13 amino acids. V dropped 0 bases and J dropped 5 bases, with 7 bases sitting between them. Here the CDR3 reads CASSQEGRTEAFF. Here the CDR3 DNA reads TGCGCCAGCAGCCAAGAGGGGAGAACTGAAGCTTTCTTT.

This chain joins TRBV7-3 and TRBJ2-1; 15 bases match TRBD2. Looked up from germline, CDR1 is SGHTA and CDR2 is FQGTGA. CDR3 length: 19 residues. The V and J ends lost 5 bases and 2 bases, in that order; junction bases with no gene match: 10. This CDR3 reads CASSRGTSGGTSTYNEQFF. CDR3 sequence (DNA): TGTGCCAGCAGCCGGGGGACTAGCGGGGGGACTAGCACCTACAATGAGCAGTTCTTC.

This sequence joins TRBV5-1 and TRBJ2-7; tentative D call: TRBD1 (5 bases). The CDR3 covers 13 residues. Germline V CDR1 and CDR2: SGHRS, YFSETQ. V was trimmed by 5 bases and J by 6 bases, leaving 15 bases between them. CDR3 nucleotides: TGCGCCAGCAGGGTAGGGGTCGAAGGCGAGCAGTACTTC. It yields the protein CASRVGVEGEQYF. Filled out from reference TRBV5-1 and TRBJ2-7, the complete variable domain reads KAGVTQTPRYLIKTRGQQVTLSCSPISGHRSVSWYQQTPGQGLQFLFEYFSETQRNKGNFPGRFSGRQFSNSRSEMNVSTLELGDSALYLCASRVGVEGEQYFGPGTRLTVT.

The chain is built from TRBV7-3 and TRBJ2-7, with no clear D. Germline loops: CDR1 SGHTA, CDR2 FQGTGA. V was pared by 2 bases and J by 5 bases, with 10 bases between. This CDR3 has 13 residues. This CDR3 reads CASSLSRTDEQYF. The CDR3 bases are TGTGCCAGCAGCTTATCTCGCACGGACGAGCAGTACTTC. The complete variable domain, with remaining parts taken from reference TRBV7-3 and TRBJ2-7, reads GAGVSQTPSNKVTEKGKYVELRCDPISGHTALYWYRQSLGQGPEFLIYFQGTGAADDSGLPNDRFFAVRPEGSVSTLKIQRTERGDSAVYLCASSLSRTDEQYFGPGTRLTVT.

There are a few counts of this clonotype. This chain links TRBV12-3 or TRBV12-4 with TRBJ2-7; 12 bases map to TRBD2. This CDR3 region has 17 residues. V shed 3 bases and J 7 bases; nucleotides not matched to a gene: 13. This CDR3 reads CASSFNPLAGGAGEQYF. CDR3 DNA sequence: TGTGCCAGCAGTTTCAACCCACTAGCGGGAGGTGCGGGTGAGCAGTACTTC.

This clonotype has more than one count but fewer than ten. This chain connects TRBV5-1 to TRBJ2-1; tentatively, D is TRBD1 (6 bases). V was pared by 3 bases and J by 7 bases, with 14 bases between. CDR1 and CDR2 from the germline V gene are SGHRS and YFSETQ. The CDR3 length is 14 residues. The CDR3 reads CASSSQPQGNEQFF. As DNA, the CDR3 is TGCGCCAGCAGCTCCCAGCCGCAGGGGAATGAGCAGTTCTTC.

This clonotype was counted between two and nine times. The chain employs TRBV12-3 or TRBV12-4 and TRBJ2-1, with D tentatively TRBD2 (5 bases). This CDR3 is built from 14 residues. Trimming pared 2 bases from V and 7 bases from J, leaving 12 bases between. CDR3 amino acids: CASSLSGFGNEQFF. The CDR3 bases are TGTGCCAGCAGTTTATCGGGGTTCGGGAATGAGCAGTTCTTC.

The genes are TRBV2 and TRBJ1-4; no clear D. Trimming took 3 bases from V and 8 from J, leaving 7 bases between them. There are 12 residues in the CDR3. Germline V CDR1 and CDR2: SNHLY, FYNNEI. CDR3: CASSERREKLFF. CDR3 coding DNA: TGTGCCAGCAGTGAGAGGCGGGAAAAACTGTTTTTT.

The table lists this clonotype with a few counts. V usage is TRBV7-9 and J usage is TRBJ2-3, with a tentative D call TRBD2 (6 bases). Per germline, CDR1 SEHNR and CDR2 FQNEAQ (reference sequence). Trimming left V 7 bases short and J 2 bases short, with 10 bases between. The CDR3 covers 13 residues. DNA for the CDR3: TGTGCCAGCAACCGGGACTTCACAGATACGCAGTATTTT. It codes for CASNRDFTDTQYF.

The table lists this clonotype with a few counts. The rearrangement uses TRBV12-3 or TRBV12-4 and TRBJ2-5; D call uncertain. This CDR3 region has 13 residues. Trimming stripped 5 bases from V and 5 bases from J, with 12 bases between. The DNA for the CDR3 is TGTGCCAGCAGTCACAGCTTTGAGGAGACCCAGTACTTC. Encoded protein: CASSHSFEETQYF.

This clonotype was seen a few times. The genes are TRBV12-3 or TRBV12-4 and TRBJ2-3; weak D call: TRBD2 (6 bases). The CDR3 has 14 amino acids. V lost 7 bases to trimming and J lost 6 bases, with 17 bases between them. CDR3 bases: TGTGCCAGCACCGACCGGAGGGAAACGGATACGCAGTATTTT. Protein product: CASTDRRETDTQYF.

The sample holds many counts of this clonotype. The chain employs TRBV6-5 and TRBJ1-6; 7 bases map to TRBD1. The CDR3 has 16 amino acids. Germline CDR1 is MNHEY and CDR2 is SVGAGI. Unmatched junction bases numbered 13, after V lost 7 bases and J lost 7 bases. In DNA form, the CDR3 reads TGTGCCAGCACCGTAACAGGGGCCGGGTTCAATTCACCCCTCCACTTT. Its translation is CASTVTGAGFNSPLHF.